The 18 T cell receptor beta chains given below trace back to one sample, sequenced in a study of response to subunit inactivated influenza vaccine. MiXCR was run by TCRdb on the RT-PCR reads, yielding one entry per CDR3 protein. The data contain about 570,000 distinct CDR3 sequences, 12% of them singletons. Sequencing used PBMCs from blood, obtained on the day of vaccination. The receptors originated from a man in his fifties who received an inactivated influenza vaccine.

The chain employs TRBV6-2 or TRBV6-3 and TRBJ1-5; 7 nucleotides agree with TRBD1. The CDR3 consists of 15 residues. With 7 bases clipped from V and 5 bases from J, the junction kept 11 bases outside the gene matches. CDR1 and CDR2 (germline): MNHEY, SVGEGT. For the CDR3, the DNA is TGTGCCAGCATCAAGGGGGTAGGGGGCGATCAGCCCCAGCATTTT. Amino acids: CASIKGVGGDQPQHF.

Only a few counts were recorded for this clonotype. V gene TRBV7-9 combines with J gene TRBJ2-1; tentatively, D is TRBD2 (5 bases). This CDR3 is built from 14 residues. Trimming removed 10 bases from V and 2 bases from J, with 15 bases in between. Germline-derived CDR1 and CDR2 are SEHNR and FQNEAQ (reference sequence). CDR3 DNA sequence: TGTGCCACACACCAAGACGGGGCCTACAATGAGCAGTTCTTC. It yields the protein CATHQDGAYNEQFF.

This sequence joins TRBV6-2 or TRBV6-3 and TRBJ2-3, with D perhaps matching TRBD1 or TRBD2 (5 bases each). The CDR3 is 15 residues long. Trimming pared 6 bases from V and 6 bases from J, leaving 19 bases between. Germline V gene sequence: CDR1 MNHEY, CDR2 SVGEGT. The CDR3 DNA reads TGTGCCAGCAGCCTCCGGGGCTCACTTGCGGATACGCAGTATTTT. Translating gives CASSLRGSLADTQYF.

This clonotype was counted between two and nine times. The chain joins TRBV20-1 to TRBJ2-7, with 7 bases aligning to TRBD1. The germline V gene has CDR1 DFQATT and CDR2 SNEGSKA (reference sequence). CDR3 length: 16 amino acids. Trimming cost V 0 bases and J 0 bases; bases outside gene matches: 8. CDR3: CSARDPGGRHSYEQYF. DNA for the CDR3: TGCAGTGCTAGAGATCCAGGGGGACGCCACTCCTACGAGCAGTACTTC.

V usage is TRBV29-1 and J usage is TRBJ2-3, with D maybe TRBD2 (6 bases). CDR1 and CDR2 from the germline V gene are SQVTM and ANQGSEA. Trimming left V 4 bases short and J 1 base short, with 12 bases between. The CDR3 has 14 amino acids. The chain's CDR3 is CSVGGIAGTDTQYF. The CDR3 nucleotides are TGCAGCGTTGGGGGAATAGCGGGCACAGATACGCAGTATTTT.

This clonotype was seen only a few times. J is TRBJ1-5 and V is TRBV6-2 or TRBV6-3, with unresolved D. Judging by the DNA end, TRBJ2-3 fits better; the J call may be wrong. The CDR3 has 16 residues. Germline values: CDR1 MNHEY, CDR2 SVGEGT. The CDR3 reads CASRNASFFFNQPQYF. DNA of the CDR3: TGTGCCAGCAGAAACGCTTCTTTTTTTTTTAATCAGCCCCAGTATTTT.

This clonotype turned up a few times. The rearrangement uses TRBV4-3 and TRBJ2-7; TRBD2 matches 7 bases. The CDR3 spans 15 residues. Germline V gene sequence: CDR1 LGHNA, CDR2 YSLEER. Trimming at V came to 0 bases and at J to 3 bases, leaving 5 bases not matched to a gene. The CDR3 DNA reads as TGCGCCAGCAGCCAAGATAGGGGACTACACTACGAGCAGTACTTC. Protein sequence: CASSQDRGLHYEQYF.

This clonotype was observed a handful of times. V gene TRBV4-3 combines with J gene TRBJ1-2; 7 positions agree with TRBD1. The CDR3 consists of 18 residues. The trim removed 0 bases at V and 5 bases at J, leaving 15 bases unmatched. Germline V gene lookup returns CDR1 LGHNA and CDR2 YSLEER. In DNA, the CDR3 is TGCGCCAGCAGCCAAGAAGCCCGGTTGGAGGGGGCACGGTATGGCTACACCTTC. Protein product: CASSQEARLEGARYGYTF.

In its sample, this clonotype was seen a few times. The rearrangement links TRBV5-1 to TRBJ2-1, with D hard to call. Germline V gene lookup returns CDR1 SGHRS and CDR2 YFSETQ. CDR3 length: 12 amino acids. The V gene lost 0 bases and the J gene lost 8 bases, with 6 bases spanning the gap. The DNA of the CDR3 is TGCGCCAGCAGCTTGGTGGTGTATGAGCAGTTCTTC. Encoded protein: CASSLVVYEQFF.

V is TRBV12-3 or TRBV12-4 and J is TRBJ2-3; 7 bases match TRBD1. The CDR3 is 16 amino acids. V lost 4 bases and J lost 0; bases outside the gene matches: 7. The CDR3 DNA sequence: TGTGCCAGCAGTTCTCTGACAGGGAGAAGCACAGATACGCAGTATTTT. This gives the protein CASSSLTGRSTDTQYF.

This clonotype was counted many times. The chain uses TRBV5-1 and TRBJ1-3, with D unclear. Between the trimmed V and J ends, which lost 1 base and 0 bases, there was a span of 5 bases. CDR3 length: 14 residues. Germline V gene sequence: CDR1 SGHRS, CDR2 YFSETQ. In DNA form, the CDR3 reads TGCGCCAGCAGCTTGTGGCACTCTGGAAACACCATATATTTT. Translating gives CASSLWHSGNTIYF.

The table lists this clonotype with a few counts. V usage is TRBV5-1 and J usage is TRBJ2-3; possibly TRBD2 for D (5 bases). The CDR3 consists of 16 residues. V was pared by 0 bases and J by 3 bases, with 14 bases between. The germline CDR1 and CDR2 sequences are SGHRS and YFSETQ. Here the CDR3 DNA reads TGCGCCAGCAGCTTGGGACTACTTTTGGCGACAGATACGCAGTATTTT. Protein: CASSLGLLLATDTQYF.

This clonotype appeared many times. Being one base from a much bigger clone, this may be a read error. This chain links TRBV5-1 with TRBJ2-1; D uncertain. This CDR3 has 11 amino acids. Germline V gene data show CDR1 as SGHRS and CDR2 as YFSETQ. CDR3 residues: CASSLENEQFF. CDR3 sequence (DNA): TGTGCCAGCAGCTTAGAGAATGAGCAGTTCTTC.

The rearrangement joins TRBV10-3 to TRBJ1-4; 8 bases map to TRBD1. The CDR3 consists of 12 residues. Germline V gene data show CDR1 as ENHRY and CDR2 as SYGVKD. Trimming removed 3 bases from V and 12 bases from J; junction bases left unmatched: 3. DNA of the CDR3: TGTGCCATCAGTGAAGGACAGGGAGAACTGTTTTTT. It translates to CAISEGQGELFF.

This clonotype was detected a few times. This chain uses TRBV2 with TRBJ2-2; the match to TRBD1 covers 9 bases. Losses at the gene ends were 9 bases for V and 3 bases for J; bases not matched to a gene: 14. The CDR3 runs to 17 residues. CDR1 is SNHLY, CDR2 FYNNEI, per germline. This CDR3 is CARRGKQGASHTGELFF. DNA of the CDR3: TGTGCCAGAAGGGGAAAACAGGGGGCGAGTCACACCGGGGAGCTGTTTTTT. The whole variable domain, remainder taken from reference TRBV2 and TRBJ2-2, is EPEVTQTPSHQVTQMGQEVILRCVPISNHLYFYWYRQILGQKVEFLVSFYNNEISEKSEIFDDQFSVERPDGSNFTLKIRSTKLEDSAMYFCARRGKQGASHTGELFFGEGSRLTVL.

The chain recombines TRBV7-9 with TRBJ2-1; D is possibly TRBD2 (5 bases). The CDR3 sequence is 14 residues long. V gave up 5 bases and J gave up 5 bases, with 13 bases separating them. CDR1 is SEHNR and CDR2 is FQNEAQ in the germline V gene (reference sequence). The DNA of the CDR3 is TGTGCCAGCAGCCGCGGACTGCTAGACAATGAGCAGTTCTTC. This sequence encodes CASSRGLLDNEQFF.

The chain combines TRBV28 with TRBJ2-7; D possibly matches TRBD1 or TRBD2 (5 bases each). The V end lost 5 bases, the J end lost 4 bases, and 18 bases lay between the germline ends. The CDR3 totals 15 residues. Germline-derived CDR1 and CDR2 are MDHEN and SYDVKM. The CDR3 DNA sequence: TGTGCCAGCAGTCTTGGGACGTGGGATGGGTACGAGCAGTACTTC. Encoded protein: CASSLGTWDGYEQYF.

The chain links TRBV13 to TRBJ2-5; D call uncertain. The CDR3 consists of 14 residues. Germline V lookup: CDR1 PRHDT, CDR2 FYEKMQ (reference sequence). With 1 base removed from V and 4 bases from J, the gap between germline ends came to 10 bases. The chain's CDR3 is CASSLVGPRETQYF. The CDR3 DNA is TGTGCCAGCAGCTTAGTGGGCCCTCGAGAGACCCAGTACTTC. Full variable domain (missing parts from reference TRBV13 and TRBJ2-5): AAGVIQSPRHLIKEKRETATLKCYPIPRHDTVYWYQQGPGQDPQFLISFYEKMQSDKGSIPDRFSAQQFSDYHSELNMSSLELGDSALYFCASSLVGPRETQYFGPGTRLLVL.